This note documents a single T cell receptor (beta chain) sequence. Sequencing used immunoSEQ multiplex PCR; TCRdb keeps in-frame clones, though not all of them. The table shows tens of thousands of clones, with over 80% occurring only once. The CDR3 extends over 16 amino acids. The V gene lost 10 bases and the J gene lost 2 bases, with 21 bases spanning the gap. The germline V gene encodes CDR1 MRHNA and CDR2 SNTAGT. The data were obtained in a study of T cell changes during pregnancy in multiple sclerosis. Here the sequenced sample was peripheral blood, taken in the second trimester of pregnancy. The chain recombines TRBV6-4 with TRBJ1-5; possibly TRBD1 for D (5 bases). The receptor's source is a female donor in good health, enrolled as a control in a pregnancy study. CDR3 sequence reads: CAKGWGVPDGNQPQHF. Written as DNA, the CDR3 is TGTGCCAAAGGGTGGGGGGTCCCCGATGGCAATCAGCCCCAGCATTTT.